The present TCR beta chain was sequenced within a study of cytomegalovirus exposure and HLA in healthy donors. Comment on this clone: Its antigen is not identified.

The PCR made use of 60 Vbeta and 13 Jbeta primers. Authors' processing steps: Approximately 9.9 million of 75 million to 85 million unique TCR beta chains were shared, per a later count. The protocol was immunoSEQ multiplex PCR, while the TCRdb copy is restricted to in-frame clones and leaves out a portion. V and J calls and clone size are as listed in that table; D and trimming were resolved from the DNA. This table has 85,000 to 95,000 clones, about 7.6% appearing once. Study observations and caveats: Within the data, a cluster of highly shared sequence variants was likely a sequencing artifact.

The length of the CDR3 is 17 residues. The source is a man aged 50 or older in good health and CMV-seronegative. The chain uses TRBV21-1 and TRBJ2-4; TRBD1 was called by the table and not checked on the DNA. TRBV21-1 is given as a pseudogene. The sample comprised PBMCs. The CDR3 spells CASSKGRDRLAKNIQYF. Written as DNA, the CDR3 is TGTGCCAGCAGCAAAGGCCGGGACAGACTAGCCAAAAACATTCAGTACTTC.